This TCR beta chain originates from a study of control samples from healthy donors and cancer patients. The CDR3 has 17 amino acids. The V and J ends lost 2 bases and 2 bases, in that order; junction bases with no gene match: 7. Looked up from germline, CDR1 is LGHDT and CDR2 is YNNKEL (reference sequence). Produced via immunoSEQ multiplex PCR; TCRdb's table is partial and in-frame only. Here the sample spans fewer than 250,000 clones, about 90% being singletons. The V and J genes are TRBV3-1 (or the pseudogene TRBV3-2) and TRBJ2-3, with 10 bases lining up with TRBD1. This clonotype was obtained from a man aged 30 to 45 in good health. The sample taken for sequencing was blood. This CDR3 is CASSQRRTGGDTDTQYF. The CDR3 DNA follows: TGTGCCAGCAGCCAACGACGGACAGGGGGGGACACAGATACGCAGTATTTT.